This record looks at one T cell receptor (beta chain) sequence and its context. Its cognate antigen is unknown. Samples underwent the assay at deep level. Measured with immunoSEQ multiplex PCR; TCRdb has only the in-frame clones, and not every one. The sample has about 1.1 million clones; approximately 80% are singletons. The sample is drawn from a study of shared clonotypes between healthy human individuals. Study background: Used for every donor were three CD4 naive, three CD4 memory, two CD8 naive and one CD8 memory plate.

Study-wide results and caveats: Generally, naive subsets (rather than memory subsets) showed larger estimated richness.

The sequencing sample was made of memory CD4+ T cells from PBMCs. Stated subset: CD45RA-negative fraction. The TCR originated in a man younger than 35 in good health. Some clones in this sample may be carry-over from other donors' samples.

The CDR3 sequence is CASSHGSPYEQYF. CDR3 coding DNA: TGTGCCAGCAGCCACGGGAGTCCCTACGAGCAGTACTTC. This chain uses TRBV7-2 with TRBJ2-7, with a possible D match to TRBD2 (6 bases). Germline CDR1 is SGHTA and CDR2 is FQGNSA. The V end was cut by 5 bases, the J end by 2 bases, with 10 bases between. The CDR3 loop spans 13 amino acids. The full variable domain, its missing parts supplied by reference TRBV7-2 and TRBJ2-7, is GAGVSQSPSNKVTEKGKDVELRCDPISGHTALYWYRQSLGQGLEFLIYFQGNSAPDKSGLPSDRFSAERTGGSVSTLTIQRTQQEDSAVYLCASSHGSPYEQYFGPGTRLTVT.